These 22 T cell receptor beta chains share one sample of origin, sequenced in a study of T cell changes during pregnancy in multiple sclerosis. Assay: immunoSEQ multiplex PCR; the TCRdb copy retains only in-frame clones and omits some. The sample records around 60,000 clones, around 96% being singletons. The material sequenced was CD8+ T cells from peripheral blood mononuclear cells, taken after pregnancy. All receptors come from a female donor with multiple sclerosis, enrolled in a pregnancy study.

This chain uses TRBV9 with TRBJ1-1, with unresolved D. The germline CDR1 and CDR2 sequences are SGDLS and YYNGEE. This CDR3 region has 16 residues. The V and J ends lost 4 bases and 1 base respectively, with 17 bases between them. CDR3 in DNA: TGTGCCAGCAGCCCCCCGGAGTCCGGGGAGAACACTGAAGCTTTCTTT. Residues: CASSPPESGENTEAFF.

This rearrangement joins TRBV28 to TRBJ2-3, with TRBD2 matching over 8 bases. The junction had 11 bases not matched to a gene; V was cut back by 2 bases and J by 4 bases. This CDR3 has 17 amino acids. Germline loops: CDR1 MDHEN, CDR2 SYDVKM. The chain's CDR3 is CASSLTVSGVSPDTQYF. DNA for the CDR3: TGTGCCAGCAGTTTAACGGTTAGCGGGGTGTCTCCAGATACGCAGTATTTT.

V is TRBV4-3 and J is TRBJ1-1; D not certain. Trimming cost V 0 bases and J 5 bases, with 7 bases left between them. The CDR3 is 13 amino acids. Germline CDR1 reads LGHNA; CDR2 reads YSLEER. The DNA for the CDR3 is TGCGCCAGCAGCCAAGATTACGGGACTGAAGCTTTCTTT. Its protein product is CASSQDYGTEAFF.

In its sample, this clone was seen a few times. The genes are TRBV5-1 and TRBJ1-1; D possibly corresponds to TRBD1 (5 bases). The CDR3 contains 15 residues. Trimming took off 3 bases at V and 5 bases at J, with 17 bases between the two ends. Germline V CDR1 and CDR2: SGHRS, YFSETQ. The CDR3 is CASSSIAGYATEAFF. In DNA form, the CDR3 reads TGCGCCAGCAGCTCCATAGCAGGGTACGCGACTGAAGCTTTCTTT.

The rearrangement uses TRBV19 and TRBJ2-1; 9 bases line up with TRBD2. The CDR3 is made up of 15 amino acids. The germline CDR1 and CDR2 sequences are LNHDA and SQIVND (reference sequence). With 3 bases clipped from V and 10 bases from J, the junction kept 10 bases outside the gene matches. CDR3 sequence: CASSIFGTSLSEQFF. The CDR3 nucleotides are TGTGCCAGTAGTATTTTTGGGACTAGCCTATCCGAGCAGTTCTTC.

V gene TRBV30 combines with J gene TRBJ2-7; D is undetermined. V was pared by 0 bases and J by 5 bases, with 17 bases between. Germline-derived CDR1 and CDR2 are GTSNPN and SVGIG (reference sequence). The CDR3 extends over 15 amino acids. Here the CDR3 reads CAWSVATQIFDEQYF. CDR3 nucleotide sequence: TGTGCCTGGAGTGTCGCCACTCAAATTTTCGACGAGCAGTACTTC. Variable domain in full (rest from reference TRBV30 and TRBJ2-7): SQTIHQWPATLVQPVGSPLSLECTVEGTSNPNLYWYRQAAGRGLQLLFYSVGIGQISSEVPQNLSASRPQDRQFILSSKKLLLSDSGFYLCAWSVATQIFDEQYFGPGTRLTVT.

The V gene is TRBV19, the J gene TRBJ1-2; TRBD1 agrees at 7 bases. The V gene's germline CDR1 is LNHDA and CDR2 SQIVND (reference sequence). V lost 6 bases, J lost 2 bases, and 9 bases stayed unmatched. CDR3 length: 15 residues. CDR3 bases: TGTGCCAGTAGCCCCTCCCGGGACAGCAACTATGGCTACACCTTC. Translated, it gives CASSPSRDSNYGYTF.

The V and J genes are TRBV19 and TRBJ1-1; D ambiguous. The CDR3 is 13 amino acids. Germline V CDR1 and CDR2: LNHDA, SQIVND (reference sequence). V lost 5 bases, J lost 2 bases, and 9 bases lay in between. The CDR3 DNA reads TGTGCCAGTAGTCCCGTACAAAACACTGAAGCTTTCTTT. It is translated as CASSPVQNTEAFF.

The CDR3 reads CASTPSTGMEAFF. In DNA form, the CDR3 reads TGTGCCAGCACACCCTCGACGGGGATGGAGGCTTTCTTT. This chain uses TRBV27 with TRBJ1-1; D is unclear. This CDR3 has 13 amino acids. Germline V gene data show CDR1 as MNHEY and CDR2 as SMNVEV (reference sequence). The V end was cut by 7 bases, the J end by 11 bases, with 20 bases between.

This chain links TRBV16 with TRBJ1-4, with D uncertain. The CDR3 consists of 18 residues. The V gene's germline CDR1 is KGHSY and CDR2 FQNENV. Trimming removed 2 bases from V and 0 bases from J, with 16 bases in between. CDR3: CASSQRPARVATNEKLFF. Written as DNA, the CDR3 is TGTGCCAGCAGCCAACGCCCCGCGAGGGTTGCAACTAATGAAAAACTGTTTTTT. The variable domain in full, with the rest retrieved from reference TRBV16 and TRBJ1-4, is GEEVAQTPKHLVRGEGQKAKLYCAPIKGHSYVFWYQQVLKNEFKFLISFQNENVFDETGMPKERFSAKCLPNSPCSLEIQATKLEDSAVYFCASSQRPARVATNEKLFFGSGTQLSVL.

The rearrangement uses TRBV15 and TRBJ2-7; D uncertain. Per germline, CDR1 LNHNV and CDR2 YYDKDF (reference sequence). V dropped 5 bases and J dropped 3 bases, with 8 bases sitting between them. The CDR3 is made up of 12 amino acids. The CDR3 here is CATSSHGYEQYF. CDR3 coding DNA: TGTGCCACCAGCTCCCACGGCTACGAGCAGTACTTC.

The CDR3 region is CASRFTGGGYGYTF. Here the CDR3 DNA reads TGTGCCAGTCGCTTTACAGGGGGAGGCTATGGCTACACCTTC. The chain couples TRBV27 to TRBJ1-2; 8 bases are shared with TRBD1. The CDR3 has 14 residues. Germline loops: CDR1 MNHEY, CDR2 SMNVEV (reference sequence). J lost 4 bases, V lost 9 bases, and 10 bases had no gene match.

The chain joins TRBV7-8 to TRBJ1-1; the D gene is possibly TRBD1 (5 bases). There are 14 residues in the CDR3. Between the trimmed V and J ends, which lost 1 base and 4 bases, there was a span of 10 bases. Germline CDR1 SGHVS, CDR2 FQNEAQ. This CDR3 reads CASSLDRSFTEAFF. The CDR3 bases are TGTGCCAGCAGCTTAGACAGGTCTTTCACTGAAGCTTTCTTT.

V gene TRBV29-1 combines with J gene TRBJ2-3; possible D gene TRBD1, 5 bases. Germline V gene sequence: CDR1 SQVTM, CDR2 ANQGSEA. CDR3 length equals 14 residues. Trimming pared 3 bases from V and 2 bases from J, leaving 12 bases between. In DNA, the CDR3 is TGCAGCGTTGAGTGGCTTGGGGCCACAGATACGCAGTATTTT. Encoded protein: CSVEWLGATDTQYF.

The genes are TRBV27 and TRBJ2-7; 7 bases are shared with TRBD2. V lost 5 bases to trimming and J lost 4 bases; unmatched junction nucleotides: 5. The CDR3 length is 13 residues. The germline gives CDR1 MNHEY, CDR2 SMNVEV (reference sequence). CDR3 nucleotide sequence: TGTGCCAGCAGTCTCGGGGAGGGTTACGAGCAGTACTTC. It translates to CASSLGEGYEQYF.

CDR3 sequence reads: CASSPWGTGSYEQYF. The CDR3 DNA reads as TGTGCCAGCAGCCCCTGGGGGACAGGGTCCTACGAGCAGTACTTC. V gene TRBV7-9 combines with J gene TRBJ2-7; TRBD1 matches at 9 bases. Germline CDR1 reads SEHNR; CDR2 reads FQNEAQ (reference sequence). The CDR3 is made up of 15 amino acids. Trimming took 5 bases from V and 1 from J; bases not matched to a gene: 6.

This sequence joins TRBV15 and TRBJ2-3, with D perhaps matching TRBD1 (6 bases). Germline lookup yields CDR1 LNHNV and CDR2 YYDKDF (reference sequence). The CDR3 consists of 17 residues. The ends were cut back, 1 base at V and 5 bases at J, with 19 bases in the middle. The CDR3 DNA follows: TGTGCCACCAGCAGAGGGGAAAGACAGGTCTACGGAGATACGCAGTATTTT. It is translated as CATSRGERQVYGDTQYF.

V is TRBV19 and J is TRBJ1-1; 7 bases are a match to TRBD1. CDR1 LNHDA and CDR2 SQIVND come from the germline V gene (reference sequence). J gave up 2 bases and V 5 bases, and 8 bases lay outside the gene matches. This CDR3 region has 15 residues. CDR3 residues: CASSVTGALNTEAFF. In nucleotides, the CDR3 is TGTGCCAGTAGTGTTACAGGGGCACTAAACACTGAAGCTTTCTTT.

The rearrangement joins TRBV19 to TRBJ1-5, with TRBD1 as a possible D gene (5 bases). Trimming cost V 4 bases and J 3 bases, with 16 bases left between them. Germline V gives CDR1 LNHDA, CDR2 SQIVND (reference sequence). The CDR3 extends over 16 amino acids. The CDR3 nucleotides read TGTGCCAGTAGTAATGAGGACACGTCCTACAATCAGCCCCAGCATTTT. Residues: CASSNEDTSYNQPQHF.

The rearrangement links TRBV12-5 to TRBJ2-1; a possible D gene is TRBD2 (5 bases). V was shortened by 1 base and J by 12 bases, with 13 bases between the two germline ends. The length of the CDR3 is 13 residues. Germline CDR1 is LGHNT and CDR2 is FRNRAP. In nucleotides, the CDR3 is TGTGCTAGTGGTTTGGCAAGTGGTGAGGGGCAGTTCTTC. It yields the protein CASGLASGEGQFF.

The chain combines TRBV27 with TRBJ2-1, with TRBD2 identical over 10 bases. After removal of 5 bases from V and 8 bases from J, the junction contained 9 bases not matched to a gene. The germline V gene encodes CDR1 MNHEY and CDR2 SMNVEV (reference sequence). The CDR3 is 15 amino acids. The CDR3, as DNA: TGTGCCAGCAGTAAAGCGGGAGGGCCGGGCGATGAGCAGTTCTTC. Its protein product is CASSKAGGPGDEQFF.

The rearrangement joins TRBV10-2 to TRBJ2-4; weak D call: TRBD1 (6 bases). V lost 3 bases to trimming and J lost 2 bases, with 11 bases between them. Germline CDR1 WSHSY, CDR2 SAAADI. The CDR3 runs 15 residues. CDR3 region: CASSDPRGSKNIQYF. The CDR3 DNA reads TGCGCCAGCAGTGACCCCAGGGGATCCAAAAACATTCAGTACTTC.